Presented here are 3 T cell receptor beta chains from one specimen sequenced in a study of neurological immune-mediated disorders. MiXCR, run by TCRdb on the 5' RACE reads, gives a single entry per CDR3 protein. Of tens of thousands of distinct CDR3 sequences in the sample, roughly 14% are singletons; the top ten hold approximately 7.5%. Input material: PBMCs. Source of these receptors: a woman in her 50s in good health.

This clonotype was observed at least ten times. The CDR3 loop is CASSRDSLSGNTIYF. The CDR3 DNA is TGCGCCAGCAGCCGAGATTCTCTCTCTGGAAACACCATATATTTT. The chain carries TRBV5-1 and TRBJ1-3, with no clear D. CDR1 SGHRS and CDR2 YFSETQ come from the germline V gene. CDR3 size: 15 residues. The V and J ends lost 4 bases and 0 bases respectively, with 11 bases between them.

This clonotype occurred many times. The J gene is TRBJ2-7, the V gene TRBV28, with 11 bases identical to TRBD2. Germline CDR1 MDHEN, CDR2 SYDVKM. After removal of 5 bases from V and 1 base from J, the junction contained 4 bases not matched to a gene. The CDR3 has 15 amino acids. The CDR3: CASSPGTSGSYEQYF. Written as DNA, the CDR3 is TGTGCCAGCAGTCCCGGGACTAGCGGATCCTACGAGCAGTACTTC.

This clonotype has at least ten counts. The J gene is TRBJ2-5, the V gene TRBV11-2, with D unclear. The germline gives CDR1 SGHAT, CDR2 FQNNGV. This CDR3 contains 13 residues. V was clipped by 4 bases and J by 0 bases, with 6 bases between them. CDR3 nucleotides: TGTGCCAGCAGCTCGAGAGACCAAGAGACCCAGTACTTC. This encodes CASSSRDQETQYF.